This is a list of T cell receptor beta chains from one sample in a study of cytomegalovirus exposure and HLA in healthy donors. The repertoire was sequenced with immunoSEQ multiplex PCR; TCRdb's copy has only in-frame clones and lacks some. The data hold some 150,000 clones, with 76% observed a single time. Sequencing was carried out using PBMCs. The receptors stem from a female donor in good health and CMV-seronegative. The CDR3 runs from the conserved cysteine through the conserved F or W. D genes are given only for firm matches. Not every row has a clone size; where given, it reads once, few, many or a size class.

size	length	J	V	D	CDR3	DNA
NA	16	TRBJ2-7	TRBV7-3	TRBD2	CASSLGPAGGPYEQYF	TGTGCCAGCAGCTTAGGTCCGGCGGGAGGGCCGTACGAGCAGTACTTC
NA	14	TRBJ1-3	TRBV9	TRBD1	CASSAGTVGNTIYF	TGTGCCAGCAGCGCCGGGACAGTCGGAAACACCATATATTTT
NA	15	TRBJ2-7	TRBV7-9	TRBD2	CASSLALAGGLEQYF	TGTGCCAGCAGCTTAGCCCTAGCGGGGGGGCTTGAGCAGTACTTC
few	13	TRBJ2-5	TRBV4-3	NA	CAGQGLKKETQYF	TGCGCCGGGCAGGGTCTTAAAAAAGAGACCCAGTACTTC
NA	15	TRBJ2-2	TRBV25-1	TRBD2	CASSGLAAGGGELFF	TGTGCCAGCTCGGGACTAGCGGCAGGAGGCGGGGAGCTGTTTTTT
NA	15	TRBJ2-6	TRBV29-1	NA	CSVGPGGSGANGLTF	TGCAGCGTTGGTCCGGGTGGCTCTGGGGCCAACGGCCTGACTTTC
NA	14	TRBJ1-1	TRBV27	NA	CANSWTDPNTEAFF	TGTGCCAACAGTTGGACAGACCCGAACACTGAAGCTTTCTTT
NA	14	TRBJ2-5	TRBV19	NA	CASSIEAGKETQYF	TGTGCCAGTAGTATCGAGGCAGGGAAAGAGACCCAGTACTTC
NA	16	TRBJ2-5	TRBV9	TRBD2	CASNVAGTSGQETQYF	TGTGCCAGCAACGTAGCCGGGACTAGCGGCCAAGAGACCCAGTACTTC
NA	14	TRBJ2-5	TRBV19	NA	CATRITPRRETQYF	TGTGCCACTAGAATTACCCCCCGCAGAGAGACCCAGTACTTC
NA	14	TRBJ1-1	TRBV19	NA	CASSILGMNTEAFF	TGTGCCAGTAGTATATTGGGCATGAACACTGAAGCTTTCTTT
NA	13	TRBJ1-1	TRBV4-3	NA	CASSQGPGGKAFF	TGCGCCAGCAGCCAAGGACCGGGAGGGAAAGCTTTCTTT
NA	14	TRBJ1-2	TRBV7-2	TRBD1	CASSRTGENYGYTF	TGTGCCAGCAGCCGTACAGGGGAGAACTATGGCTACACCTTC
NA	16	TRBJ2-5	TRBV5-6	NA	CASSLGGRGRVETQYF	TGTGCCAGCAGCCTGGGGGGTAGGGGGCGCGTAGAGACCCAGTACTTC
NA	11	TRBJ1-3	TRBV30	NA	CAWDSGNTIYF	TGTGCCTGGGACAGTGGAAACACCATATATTTT
NA	15	TRBJ1-2	TRBV25-1	TRBD1	CASSDITQGRYGYTF	TGTGCCAGCAGTGATATTACACAGGGGAGATATGGCTACACCTTC
NA	13	TRBJ1-3	TRBV7-2	NA	CASTPGRRNTIYF	TGTGCCAGCACCCCGGGAAGGCGAAACACCATATATTTT
NA	15	TRBJ2-7	TRBV5-1	NA	CASSLADAGSYEQYF	TGCGCCAGCAGCTTGGCCGACGCAGGGTCCTACGAGCAGTACTTC
NA	15	TRBJ1-4	TRBV28	NA	CASSWPLGVGEKLFF	TGTGCCAGCAGTTGGCCTCTAGGGGTAGGGGAAAAACTGTTTTTT
NA	14	TRBJ2-2	TRBV27	TRBD2	CASGPTGLAGELFF	TGTGCCAGCGGGCCCACAGGACTAGCCGGGGAGCTGTTTTTT
NA	16	TRBJ1-2	TRBV19	NA	CASREERGGANYGYTF	TGTGCCAGTAGGGAAGAACGGGGAGGGGCGAACTATGGCTACACCTTC
NA	15	TRBJ1-2	TRBV15	NA	CATSQAGRTNYGYTF	TGTGCCACCAGCCAGGCTGGCCGGACTAACTATGGCTACACCTTC
NA	14	TRBJ1-4	TRBV4-1	NA	CASSHRVFWEKLFF	TGCGCCAGCAGCCATCGGGTATTCTGGGAAAAACTGTTTTTT
NA	14	TRBJ2-1	TRBV5-1	NA	CASSLENRGNEQFF	TGCGCCAGCAGCTTGGAGAACCGGGGAAATGAGCAGTTCTTC
NA	16	TRBJ2-5	TRBV9	TRBD2	CASQLSPERGKETQYF	TGTGCCAGTCAGTTATCCCCGGAGCGGGGGAAAGAGACCCAGTACTTC
NA	16	TRBJ2-5	TRBV2	TRBD1	CATQRFEGAEVETQYF	TGTGCCACCCAGCGATTTGAGGGGGCCGAGGTGGAGACCCAGTACTTC
once	15	TRBJ2-1	TRBV2	NA	CASRRLRSSYNEQFF	TGTGCCAGCAGGAGACTGAGGAGCTCCTACAATGAGCAGTTCTTC
NA	17	TRBJ2-1	TRBV5-8	NA	CASSLALIKGLNSEQFF	TGTGCCAGCAGCCTGGCCCTAATTAAAGGACTAAACAGTGAGCAGTTCTTC
NA	15	TRBJ2-1	TRBV13	TRBD2	CASSPPGLGPGEQFF	TGTGCCAGCAGCCCACCGGGACTAGGTCCGGGTGAGCAGTTCTTC
NA	15	TRBJ2-3	TRBV11-2	NA	CASSSRGLGGNTQYF	TGTGCCAGCAGCTCGCGCGGACTGGGCGGGAATACGCAGTATTTT
few	13	TRBJ2-1	TRBV9	TRBD2	CASTSGAYNEQFF	TGTGCCAGCACTAGCGGAGCCTACAATGAGCAGTTCTTC
NA	12	TRBJ2-1	TRBV12-2	NA	CASRLAQEGNFF	TGTGCAAGTCGCTTAGCCCAGGAGGGTAATTTCTTC
NA	14	TRBJ2-5	TRBV7-2	TRBD2	CASSFWGGIETQYF	TGTGCCAGCAGCTTCTGGGGGGGGATTGAGACCCAGTACTTC
NA	13	TRBJ2-1	TRBV29-1	NA	CSVEGQPGLGQFF	TGCAGCGTTGAAGGACAGCCCGGCTTGGGGCAGTTCTTC
NA	13	TRBJ2-1	TRBV29-1	NA	CSVEASVQDEQFF	TGCAGCGTTGAGGCTAGCGTACAGGATGAGCAGTTCTTC
NA	13	TRBJ2-7	TRBV7-8	NA	CASSSRVSYEQYF	TGTGCCAGCAGCTCCCGGGTATCCTACGAGCAGTACTTC
NA	16	TRBJ2-1	TRBV19	TRBD2	CASSITSGRAMYEQFF	TGTGCCAGTAGTATCACTAGCGGGAGGGCCATGTATGAGCAGTTCTTC
few	14	TRBJ1-2	TRBV5-1	NA	CASRMGYSRGGYTF	TGCGCCAGCCGAATGGGGTACAGCCGGGGTGGCTACACCTTC
NA	16	TRBJ2-5	TRBV4-2	TRBD2	CASSRGGREFEETQYF	TGTGCCAGCAGCCGAGGCGGGCGGGAGTTTGAAGAGACCCAGTACTTC
NA	15	TRBJ2-1	TRBV28	NA	CASSFTSGWDNEQFF	TGTGCCAGCAGTTTTACCAGCGGGTGGGACAATGAGCAGTTCTTC
NA	16	TRBJ2-5	TRBV21-1	NA	CASFTSRTVRGLTQYF	TGTGCCAGCTTCACGTCCCGGACGGTTCGGGGTCTTACCCAGTACTTC
NA	14	TRBJ1-2	TRBV6-5	NA	CASSYRDTFYGYTF	TGTGCCAGCAGTTACCGGGACACATTCTATGGCTACACCTTC
NA	13	TRBJ2-7	TRBV28	NA	CASSGMTARGQYF	TGTGCCAGCAGTGGCATGACTGCCCGCGGGCAGTACTTC
NA	14	TRBJ1-2	TRBV10-1	NA	CASSESERGNLYTF	TGCGCCAGCAGTGAGTCGGAACGGGGGAATCTCTACACCTTC
few	14	TRBJ2-1	TRBV25-1	NA	CASSDSGTPDEQFF	TGTGCCAGCAGTGATTCCGGGACACCGGACGAGCAGTTCTTC
NA	14	TRBJ1-2	TRBV18	NA	CASSPREVNYGYTF	TGTGCCAGCTCACCAAGGGAGGTAAACTATGGCTACACCTTC
NA	15	TRBJ2-1	TRBV11-3	TRBD2	CASSRGTSGSDEQFF	TGTGCCAGCAGCAGAGGGACTAGCGGGAGTGATGAGCAGTTCTTC
NA	13	TRBJ2-1	TRBV6-4	NA	CASSEGGRGRQFF	TGTGCCAGCAGTGAGGGAGGCCGCGGTAGGCAGTTCTTC
NA	19	TRBJ2-2	TRBV7-7	NA	CASSLVVKVGSANTGELFF	TGTGCCAGCAGCTTAGTGGTTAAAGTAGGGAGCGCGAACACCGGGGAGCTGTTTTTT
NA	15	TRBJ2-1	TRBV10-3	NA	CAISPRAGGYDEQFF	TGTGCCATCAGCCCCCGGGCAGGGGGGTACGATGAGCAGTTCTTC
NA	15	TRBJ2-1	TRBV5-6	NA	CASSFLNKANNEQFF	TGTGCCAGCAGCTTTCTCAACAAAGCGAACAATGAGCAGTTCTTC
NA	15	TRBJ2-3	TRBV4-3	NA	CASSQGSRYTDTQYF	TGCGCCAGCAGCCAAGGTTCTCGTTACACAGATACGCAGTATTTT
NA	14	TRBJ2-5	TRBV4-3	NA	CASSVRTGRGTQYF	TGCGCCAGCAGCGTAAGGACTGGGAGAGGGACCCAGTACTTC
NA	11	TRBJ2-3	TRBV28	NA	CASSFQDTQYF	TGTGCCAGCAGTTTTCAAGATACGCAGTATTTT
NA	15	TRBJ2-3	TRBV27	NA	CASSYLLASVDTQYF	TGTGCCAGCAGTTACCTTTTAGCCTCCGTAGATACGCAGTATTTT
NA	16	TRBJ1-3	TRBV2	TRBD1	CASIRDSASSGNTIYF	TGTGCCAGCATTCGGGACAGTGCTAGCTCTGGAAACACCATATATTTT